The rows below give T cell receptor beta chains drawn from one sample of a study of T cell repertoires in cytomegalovirus infection. TCRdb called the reads again in MiXCR, with one record for every CDR3 protein. The sample includes roughly 990,000 distinct CDR3 sequences, around 30% of them seen just once. Their antigen targets remain unknown. The sample in question was cultured CD8+ T cells from PBMCs, obtained from culture after CMV antigen stimulation. The receptors originated from a human donor in good health (CMV status not recorded). Some clones in this sample may be carry-over from other donors' samples. The CDR3 runs from the conserved cysteine through the conserved F or W. Fields, in order: J gene, clone size, V gene, D gene, CDR3 protein, CDR3 DNA. The D gene is left open where the match is weak. Size is omitted from some rows. Given values are once, few, many or a class for expanded clones.

TRBJ2-1	NA	TRBV29-1	NA	CSVEPAIGEQFF	TGCAGCGTTGAACCGGCGATAGGTGAGCAGTTCTTC
TRBJ1-5	few	TRBV15	NA	CATSVSGSNQPQHF	TGTGCCACCAGCGTGAGTGGAAGCAATCAGCCCCAGCATTTT
TRBJ2-1	NA	TRBV12-3/TRBV12-4	NA	CASSTTAGPYNEQFF	TGTGCCAGCAGCACCACAGCGGGCCCCTACAATGAGCAGTTCTTC
TRBJ2-1	few	TRBV27	NA	CASSLDPSYNEQFF	TGTGCCAGCAGTTTAGATCCCTCCTACAATGAGCAGTTCTTC
TRBJ2-1	NA	TRBV6-1	TRBD2	CASYPLAGEPYNEQFF	TGTGCCAGCTACCCTTTAGCGGGGGAGCCCTACAATGAGCAGTTCTTC
TRBJ2-1	many	TRBV7-6	TRBD2	CASSGPLGGRYNEQFF	TGTGCCAGCAGCGGACCCCTGGGGGGGAGGTACAATGAGCAGTTCTTC
TRBJ2-5	NA	TRBV2	NA	CASSDSGQLQETQYF	TGTGCCAGCAGTGATTCAGGACAGCTCCAAGAGACCCAGTACTTC
TRBJ2-7	few	TRBV12-5	NA	CASGLGHYEQYF	TGTGCTAGTGGTTTGGGGCACTACGAGCAGTACTTC
TRBJ2-1	NA	TRBV27	NA	CASSFEGGSEQFF	TGTGCCAGCAGTTTCGAGGGGGGCAGTGAGCAGTTCTTC
TRBJ2-3	once	TRBV10-3	NA	CAINGPGEDTQYF	TGTGCCATCAACGGCCCAGGGGAAGATACGCAGTATTTT
TRBJ2-1	NA	TRBV5-1	TRBD2	CASSFERGGRNEQFF	TGCGCCAGCAGCTTTGAGCGGGGGGGCAGGAATGAGCAGTTCTTC
TRBJ1-2	few	TRBV7-6	NA	CASSLDGHGYTF	TGTGCCAGCAGCTTAGACGGTCATGGCTACACCTTC
TRBJ1-1	NA	TRBV7-9	NA	CASSAKTELNTEAFF	TGTGCCAGCAGCGCCAAGACAGAGCTGAACACTGAAGCTTTCTTT